The entry that follows covers one T cell receptor (beta chain) sequence. Its antigen remains unidentified. This specimen comes from a study of cytomegalovirus exposure and HLA in healthy donors. Overall study findings and caveats: It was assumed in the presence/absence analyses that sequencing depth was roughly uniform across donors.

PCR employed 60 Vbeta and 13 Jbeta primers. Profiling relied on immunoSEQ multiplex PCR, and the TCRdb table lists in-frame clones only, not all of them. The data show 180,000 or so clones, roughly four fifths seen once. This CDR3 is built from 16 residues. In germline, CDR1 is SGHTA, CDR2 FQGNSA. V shed 0 bases and J shed 0 bases, with 9 bases lying between them. What was sequenced was PBMCs. The sequence derives from a male donor in good health and CMV-seronegative. The chain combines TRBV7-2 with TRBJ1-3, with D possibly TRBD1 on 6 matching bases. The CDR3 spells CASSLAQGISGNTIYF. Written as DNA, the CDR3 is TGTGCCAGCAGCTTAGCGCAGGGGATCTCTGGAAACACCATATATTTT.